The sequence of this TCR beta chain was determined in a study of T cells in Graves' hyperthyroidism and ophthalmopathy. Investigators excluded patients with uncontrolled infection, other autoimmune disease, pregnancy or lactation. TCR beta CDR3 sequences were amplified from RNA transcripts. HTBI primers were the set used in a first-round RT-PCR of the TCR CDR3. MiXCR, applied by TCRdb to the multiplex PCR reads, yields one record per CDR3 protein. The repertoire includes some 650,000 distinct CDR3 sequences, more than 15% of them detected once, and roughly 3.5% sits in the top ten. The V gene lost 2 bases and the J gene lost 2 bases, with 10 bases spanning the gap. CDR1 and CDR2 (germline): KGHSH, LQKENI. This CDR3 comprises 16 residues.

The receptor comes from a woman in her thirties or forties with Graves' ophthalmopathy. The sequenced sample was blood. This chain joins TRBV18 and TRBJ2-6; D call uncertain. The CDR3 coding sequence is TGTGCCAGCTCACCATTAGACGCAACTGGGGCCAACGTCCTGACTTTC. Its translation: CASSPLDATGANVLTF.